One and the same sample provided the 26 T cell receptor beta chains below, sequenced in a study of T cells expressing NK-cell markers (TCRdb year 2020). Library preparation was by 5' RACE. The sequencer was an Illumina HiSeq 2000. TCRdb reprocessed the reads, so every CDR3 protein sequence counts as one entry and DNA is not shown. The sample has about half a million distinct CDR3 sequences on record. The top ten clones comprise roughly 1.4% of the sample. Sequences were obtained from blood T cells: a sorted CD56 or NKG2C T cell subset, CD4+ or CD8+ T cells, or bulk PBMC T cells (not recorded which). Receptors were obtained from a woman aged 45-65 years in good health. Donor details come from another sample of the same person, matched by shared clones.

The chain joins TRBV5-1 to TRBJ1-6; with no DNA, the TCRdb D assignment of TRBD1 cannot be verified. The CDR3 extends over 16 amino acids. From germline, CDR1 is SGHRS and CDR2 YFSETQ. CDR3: CASSLDRGRRESPLHF.

CDR3 sequence: CATSDHVTSGKTYNEQFF. The chain employs TRBV24-1 and TRBJ2-1; TCRdb calls TRBD2, which cannot be checked without DNA. CDR1 and CDR2 from the germline V gene are KGHDR and SFDVKD. This CDR3 region has 18 residues.

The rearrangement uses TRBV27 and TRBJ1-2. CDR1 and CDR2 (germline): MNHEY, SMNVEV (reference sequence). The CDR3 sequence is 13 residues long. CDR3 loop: CASSPDGNYGYTF.

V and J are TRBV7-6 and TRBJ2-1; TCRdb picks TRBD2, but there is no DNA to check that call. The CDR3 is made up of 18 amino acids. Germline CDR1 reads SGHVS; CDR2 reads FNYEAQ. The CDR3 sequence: CASSPKGPTRLGPREQFF.

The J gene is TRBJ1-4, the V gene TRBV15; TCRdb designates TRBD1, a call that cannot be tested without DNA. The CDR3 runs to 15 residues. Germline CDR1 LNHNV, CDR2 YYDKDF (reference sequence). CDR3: CATSTWSGEGEKLFF.

The CDR3 protein is CASSSGAVHVGETQYF. The V call is TRBV6-1, the J call TRBJ2-5; the D gene TCRdb calls, TRBD1, cannot be checked with no DNA. The CDR3 length is 16 residues. The germline V gene has CDR1 MNHNS and CDR2 SASEGT.

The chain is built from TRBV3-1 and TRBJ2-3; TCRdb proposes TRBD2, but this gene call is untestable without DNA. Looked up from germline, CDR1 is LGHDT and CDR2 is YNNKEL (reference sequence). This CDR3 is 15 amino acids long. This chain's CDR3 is CASSRLAGSTDTQYF.

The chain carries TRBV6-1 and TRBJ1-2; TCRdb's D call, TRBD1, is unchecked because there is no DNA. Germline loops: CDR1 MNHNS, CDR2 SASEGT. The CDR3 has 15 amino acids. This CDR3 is CASNPDRGAMGAYTF.

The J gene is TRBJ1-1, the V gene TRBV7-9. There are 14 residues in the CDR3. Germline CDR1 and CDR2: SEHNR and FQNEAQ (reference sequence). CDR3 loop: CASSFGRSNTEAFF.

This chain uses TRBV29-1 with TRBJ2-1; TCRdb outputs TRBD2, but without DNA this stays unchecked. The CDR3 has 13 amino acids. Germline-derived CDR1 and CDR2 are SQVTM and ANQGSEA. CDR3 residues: CSGGLAVYNEQFF.

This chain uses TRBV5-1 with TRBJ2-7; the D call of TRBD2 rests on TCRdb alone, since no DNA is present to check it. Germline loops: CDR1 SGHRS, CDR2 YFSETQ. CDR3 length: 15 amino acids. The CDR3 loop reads CASSLVRDYGYEQYF.

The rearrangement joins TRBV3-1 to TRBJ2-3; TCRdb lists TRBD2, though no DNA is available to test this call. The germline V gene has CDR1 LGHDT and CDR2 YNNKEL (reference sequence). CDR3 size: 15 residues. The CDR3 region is CASSQVAGGTDTQYF.

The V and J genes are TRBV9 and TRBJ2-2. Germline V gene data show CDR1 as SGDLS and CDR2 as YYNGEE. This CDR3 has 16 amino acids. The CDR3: CASSPPGAGSTGELFF. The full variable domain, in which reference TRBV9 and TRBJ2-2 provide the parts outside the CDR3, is DSGVTQTPKHLITATGQRVTLRCSPRSGDLSVYWYQQSLDQGLQFLIQYYNGEERAKGNILERFSAQQFPDLHSELNLSSLELGDSALYFCASSPPGAGSTGELFFGEGSRLTVL.

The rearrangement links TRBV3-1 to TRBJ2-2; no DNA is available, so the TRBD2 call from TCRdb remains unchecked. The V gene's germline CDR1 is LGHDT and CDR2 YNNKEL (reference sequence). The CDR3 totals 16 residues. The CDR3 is CASSPPGLEVTGELFF.

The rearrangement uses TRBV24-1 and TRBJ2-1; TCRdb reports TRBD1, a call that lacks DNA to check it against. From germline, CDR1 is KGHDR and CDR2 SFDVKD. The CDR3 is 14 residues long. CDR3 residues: CATSGGGPVNEQFF.

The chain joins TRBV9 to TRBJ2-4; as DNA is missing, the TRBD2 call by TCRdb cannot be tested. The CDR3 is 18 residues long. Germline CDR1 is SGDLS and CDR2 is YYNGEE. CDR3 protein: CASSPGGASGRAKNIQYF.

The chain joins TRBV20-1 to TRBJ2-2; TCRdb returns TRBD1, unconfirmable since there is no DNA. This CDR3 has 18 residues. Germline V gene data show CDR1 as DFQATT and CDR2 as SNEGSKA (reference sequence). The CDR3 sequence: CSASTFGGGGAPTGELFF.

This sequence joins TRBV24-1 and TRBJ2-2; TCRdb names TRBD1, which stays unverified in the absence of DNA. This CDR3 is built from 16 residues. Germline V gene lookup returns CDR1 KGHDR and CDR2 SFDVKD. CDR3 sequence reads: CATSAPKLTNTGELFF.

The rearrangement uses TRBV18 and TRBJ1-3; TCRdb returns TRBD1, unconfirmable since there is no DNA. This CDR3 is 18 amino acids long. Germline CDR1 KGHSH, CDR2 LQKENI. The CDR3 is CASSPKGQGAHSGNTIYF. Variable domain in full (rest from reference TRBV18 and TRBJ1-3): NAGVMQNPRHLVRRRGQEARLRCSPMKGHSHVYWYRQLPEEGLKFMVYLQKENIIDESGMPKERFSAEFPKEGPSILRIQQVVRGDSAAYFCASSPKGQGAHSGNTIYFGEGSWLTVV.

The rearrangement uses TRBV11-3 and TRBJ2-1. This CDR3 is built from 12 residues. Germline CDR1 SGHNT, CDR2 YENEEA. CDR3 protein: CASSPSTNEQFF.

CDR3 residues: CASSLAGVGGHEQFF. The J gene is TRBJ2-1, the V gene TRBV5-1; TCRdb's D call, TRBD1, is unchecked because there is no DNA. This CDR3 contains 15 residues. The germline V gene has CDR1 SGHRS and CDR2 YFSETQ.

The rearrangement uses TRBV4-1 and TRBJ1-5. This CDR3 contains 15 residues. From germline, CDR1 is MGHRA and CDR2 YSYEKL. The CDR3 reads CASSQEWQFNQPQHF.

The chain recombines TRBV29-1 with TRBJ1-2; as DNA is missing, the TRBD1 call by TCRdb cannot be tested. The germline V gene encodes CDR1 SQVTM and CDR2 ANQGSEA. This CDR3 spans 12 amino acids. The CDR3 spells CSVDVRGDGYTF.

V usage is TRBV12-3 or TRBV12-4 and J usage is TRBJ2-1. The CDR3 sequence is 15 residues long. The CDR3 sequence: CASSLTKARYNEQFF.

CDR3 sequence reads: CSARGILGANTGELFF. The rearrangement links TRBV20-1 to TRBJ2-2. Germline V gives CDR1 DFQATT, CDR2 SNEGSKA (reference sequence). This CDR3 is built from 16 residues.

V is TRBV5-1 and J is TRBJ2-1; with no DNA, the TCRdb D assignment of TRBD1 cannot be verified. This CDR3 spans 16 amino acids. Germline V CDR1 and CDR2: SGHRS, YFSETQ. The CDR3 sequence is CASTGVGQGFYNEQFF.